The present T cell receptor beta chain was sequenced within a study of T-cell reconstitution after alpha-beta-depleted transplantation in children. Trimming cost V 2 bases and J 1 base, with 10 bases left between them. The CDR3 has 15 amino acids. Only a few counts were recorded for this clonotype. Its antigen is currently unknown. As it was prepared, the TCRbeta library received unique molecular identifiers. TCRdb passed the PCR reads through MiXCR, listing each CDR3 protein once. The profile covers about 580,000 distinct CDR3 sequences, with 23% appearing a single time and 14% taken by the ten largest. Findings and limits, study-wide: Several hundred expanded graft clones reportedly were the source of alpha-beta T cells about two months after transplant. Diversity and T-cell counts at one year after transplant derived mostly from new T cells. Surviving recipient T cells and thymic progenitors underlay high day-60 TCRbeta diversity in some patients.

Material: PBMCs, mostly from graft donor cells, obtained 360 days after TCRalphabeta/CD19-depleted stem cell transplant. This receptor was identified in a boy under two years old who had a stem cell transplant for acute myeloid leukemia, so the T cells may come from the graft donor. V and J are TRBV12-3 or TRBV12-4 and TRBJ2-3, with a weak D call TRBD1 (5 bases). The CDR3 loop reads CASSLSPRGTDTQYF. CDR3 coding DNA: TGTGCCAGCAGTTTAAGCCCCAGGGGCACAGATACGCAGTATTTT.